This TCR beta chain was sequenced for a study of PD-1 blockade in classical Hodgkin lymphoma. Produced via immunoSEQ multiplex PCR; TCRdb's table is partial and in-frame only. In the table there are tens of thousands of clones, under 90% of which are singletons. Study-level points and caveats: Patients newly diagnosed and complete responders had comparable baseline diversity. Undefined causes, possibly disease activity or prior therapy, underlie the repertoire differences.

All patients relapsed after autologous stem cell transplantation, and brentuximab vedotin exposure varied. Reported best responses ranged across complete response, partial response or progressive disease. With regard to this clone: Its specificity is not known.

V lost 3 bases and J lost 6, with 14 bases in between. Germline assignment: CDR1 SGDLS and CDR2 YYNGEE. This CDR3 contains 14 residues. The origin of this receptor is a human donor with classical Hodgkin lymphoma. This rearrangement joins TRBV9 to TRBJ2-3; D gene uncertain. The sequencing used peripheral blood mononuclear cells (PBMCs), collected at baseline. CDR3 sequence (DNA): TGTGCCAGCAGCGGGTTTGTGTCTCGGGATACGCAGTATTTT. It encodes CASSGFVSRDTQYF. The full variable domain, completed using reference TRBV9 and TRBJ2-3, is DSGVTQTPKHLITATGQRVTLRCSPRSGDLSVYWYQQSLDQGLQFLIQYYNGEERAKGNILERFSAQQFPDLHSELNLSSLELGDSALYFCASSGFVSRDTQYFGPGTRLTVL.